A selection of T cell receptor beta chains follows, all from one sample in a study of cytomegalovirus exposure and HLA in healthy donors. Libraries were prepared by immunoSEQ multiplex PCR; TCRdb keeps only in-frame clonotypes and omits some of them. The data hold around 160,000 clones, with around 68% observed a single time. The sample was PBMCs. Every receptor here comes from a woman between 35 and 50 years old in good health and CMV-seropositive. CDR3s include the opening cysteine and the closing phenylalanine or tryptophan.

J: TRBJ2-2
V: TRBV2
CDR3: CASSYSTTGELFF

J: TRBJ2-7
V: TRBV14
CDR3: CASSQVGLASYEQYF

J: TRBJ1-2
V: TRBV5-4
CDR3: CASSLPTGDNYGYTF

J: TRBJ2-7
V: TRBV29-1
CDR3: CSVEDLTSYEQYF

J: TRBJ2-2
V: TRBV2
CDR3: CASSRTGNPGELFF

J: TRBJ2-5
V: TRBV9
CDR3: CASSPQGVAGFRKETQYF

J: TRBJ1-2
V: TRBV27
CDR3: CASSFGIGGSGYTF

J: TRBJ1-3
V: TRBV19
CDR3: CASTSFGGAGNTIYF

J: TRBJ1-2
V: TRBV2
CDR3: CASSGQEYGCTF

J: TRBJ1-5
V: TRBV6-5
CDR3: CASSYNRGNNQPQHF

J: TRBJ2-6
V: TRBV5-4
CDR3: CASSGQLSPSGANVLTF

J: TRBJ2-2
V: TRBV4-3
CDR3: CASSQEALGLAANTGELFF

J: TRBJ2-7
V: TRBV19
CDR3: CASTQGGSYEQYF

J: TRBJ2-5
V: TRBV18
CDR3: CASSGRDTGDETQYF

J: TRBJ1-6
V: TRBV9
CDR3: CASSTNIGQGGNSPLHF

J: TRBJ1-5
V: TRBV2
CDR3: CASSQGQYNQPQHF

J: TRBJ2-7
V: TRBV5-6
CDR3: CASSPAGAYEQYF

J: TRBJ2-3
V: TRBV2
CDR3: CASSAAYGTDTQYF

J: TRBJ1-5
V: TRBV9
CDR3: CASSATGEINQPQHF

J: TRBJ2-3
V: TRBV28
CDR3: CASSSPGQGTDTQYF

J: TRBJ1-1
V: TRBV5-1
CDR3: CASSTDLSNTEAFF

J: TRBJ1-4
V: TRBV19
CDR3: CASSIRGEKLFF

J: TRBJ2-5
V: TRBV7-2
CDR3: CASSPGSSGKTQYF

J: TRBJ1-1
V: TRBV5-1
CDR3: CASSPALTEKAFF

J: TRBJ1-5
V: TRBV29-1
CDR3: CSVVPADSNQPQHF

J: TRBJ2-5
V: TRBV7-9
CDR3: CSSSLAPGQGDETQYF

J: TRBJ1-1
V: TRBV7-9
CDR3: CASSPNTGVVEAFF

J: TRBJ2-3
V: TRBV7-9
CDR3: CSSSSTPDTQYF

J: TRBJ2-5
V: TRBV5-4
CDR3: CASSLRQGMETQYF

J: TRBJ1-1
V: TRBV19
CDR3: CASSRQGREAFF

J: TRBJ2-1
V: TRBV28
CDR3: CASSPGQGRNEQFF

J: TRBJ2-1
V: TRBV7-9
CDR3: CASSLTGTGVSNEQFF

J: TRBJ1-1
V: TRBV5-1
CDR3: CASSYYRLADTEAFF

J: TRBJ2-3
V: TRBV2
CDR3: CASRKSRTLAARTDTQYF

J: TRBJ2-7
V: TRBV9
CDR3: CASSVGGLAGDEQYF

J: TRBJ2-7
V: TRBV29-1
CDR3: CSVEEPGQPSYEQYF

J: TRBJ2-3
V: TRBV18
CDR3: CASSPLLALSAGGTDTQYF

J: TRBJ2-7
V: TRBV5-1
CDR3: CASSSRANSYEQYF

J: TRBJ2-2
V: TRBV4-2
CDR3: CASSRTGNTGELFF

J: TRBJ2-5
V: TRBV25-1
CDR3: CASRTGTGWETQYF

J: TRBJ2-1
V: TRBV7-3
CDR3: CASSQGLAGGRQFF

J: TRBJ2-7
V: TRBV2
CDR3: CASSDGTGSYEQYF

J: TRBJ1-1
V: TRBV4-1
CDR3: CASSPYSTGEVNTEAFF

J: .
V: TRBV9
CDR3: CASSPGQTYEQYF

J: TRBJ1-2
V: TRBV7-2
CDR3: CASSLVAGRGYTF

J: TRBJ1-4
V: TRBV6-5
CDR3: CATAPPTATNEKLFF

J: TRBJ2-7
V: TRBV19
CDR3: CASSIRDRDYEQYF

J: TRBJ1-1
V: TRBV7-2
CDR3: CASSQDRGQVEAFF

J: TRBJ2-3
V: TRBV5-4
CDR3: CASSGGQGSADTQYF

J: TRBJ1-5
V: TRBV28
CDR3: CASSLGGGRAFFNQLQHF

J: TRBJ1-2
V: TRBV28
CDR3: CASHDRGLMGYTF

J: TRBJ1-5
V: TRBV7-2
CDR3: CASSLGRGNNQPQHF

J: TRBJ1-2
V: TRBV28
CDR3: CASSPGGNYGYTF

J: TRBJ2-7
V: TRBV11-2
CDR3: CASSLGPSGTSGSYEQYF

J: TRBJ2-1
V: TRBV7-8
CDR3: CASSLFGMGARNEQFF

J: TRBJ1-4
V: TRBV18
CDR3: CASSLVGQLNEKLFF

J: TRBJ1-1
V: TRBV5-4
CDR3: CASSLDFVSDTEAFF

J: TRBJ1-4
V: TRBV19
CDR3: CASSIRPGLSNEKLFF